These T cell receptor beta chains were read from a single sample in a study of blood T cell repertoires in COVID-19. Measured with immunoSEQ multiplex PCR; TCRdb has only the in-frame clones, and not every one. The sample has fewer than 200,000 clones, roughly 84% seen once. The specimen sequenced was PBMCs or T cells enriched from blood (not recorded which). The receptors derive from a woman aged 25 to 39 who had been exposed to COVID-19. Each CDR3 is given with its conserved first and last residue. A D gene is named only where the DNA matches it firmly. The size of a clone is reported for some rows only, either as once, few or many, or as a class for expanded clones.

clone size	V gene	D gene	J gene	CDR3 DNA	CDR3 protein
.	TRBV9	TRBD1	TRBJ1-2	TGTGCCAGCAGCGGAGGCCGGGACAGGGTACTGGGGTACACCTTC	CASSGGRDRVLGYTF
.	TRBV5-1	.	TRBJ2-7	TGCGCCAGCAGGCGGGTCGTCCTATACGAGCAGTACTTC	CASRRVVLYEQYF
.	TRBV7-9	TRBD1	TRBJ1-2	TGTGCCAGCAGCTCTGGACAGGGCTACGGCTACACCTTC	CASSSGQGYGYTF
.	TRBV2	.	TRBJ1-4	TGTGCCAGCAGTGAAGCCTGGCAGCGTGGCGCAACTAATGAAAAACTGTTTTTT	CASSEAWQRGATNEKLFF
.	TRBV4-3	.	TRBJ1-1	TGCGCCAGCAGCCAAGAGCGGGCGGGGTTGAACACTGAAGCTTTCTTT	CASSQERAGLNTEAFF
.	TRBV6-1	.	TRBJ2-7	TGTGCCAGCAGTGATGACAGGTTCCACTCCTACGAGCAGTACTTC	CASSDDRFHSYEQYF
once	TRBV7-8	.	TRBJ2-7	TGTGCCAGCAGCTTAGTAGGGGGGGATAGCTACGAGCAGTACTTC	CASSLVGGDSYEQYF
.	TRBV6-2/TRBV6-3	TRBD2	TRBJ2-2	TGTGCCAGCAGTTTCCTAGCGGAGATGGCCGGGGAGCTGTTTTTT	CASSFLAEMAGELFF
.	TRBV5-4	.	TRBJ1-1	TGTGCCAGCAGCTTGGAAGCAGGAATGAACACTGAAGCTTTCTTT	CASSLEAGMNTEAFF
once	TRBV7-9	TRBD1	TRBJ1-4	TGTGCCAGCAGCATAACCAGCCCACAGGGGGTGAAACTGTTTTTT	CASSITSPQGVKLFF
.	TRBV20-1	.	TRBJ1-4	TGCAGTGCTAGTGATTTCCGTGAAAAACTGTTTTTT	CSASDFREKLFF
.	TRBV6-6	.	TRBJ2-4	TGTGCCAGCAGTTACCCTAACATTCAGTACTTC	CASSYPNIQYF
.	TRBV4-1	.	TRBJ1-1	TGCGCCAGCAGCCAGGGCCGGGGGGCTTTCTTT	CASSQGRGAFF
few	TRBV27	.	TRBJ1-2	TGTGCCAGCAGTTTTTTAGGGGCAGGGCTCTATGGCTACACCTTC	CASSFLGAGLYGYTF
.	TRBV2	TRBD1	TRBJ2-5	TGTGCCAGCAGTGAGACCAGGGGGCTAGGGGAGACCCAGTACTTC	CASSETRGLGETQYF
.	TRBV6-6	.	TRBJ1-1	TGTGCCAGCAGTTACTCGGGGAGGAGCACTGAAGCTTTCTTT	CASSYSGRSTEAFF
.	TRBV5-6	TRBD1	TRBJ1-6	TGTGCCAGCAGCGTCGAAGCCGGGACAGGGGTTTCACCCCTCCACTTT	CASSVEAGTGVSPLHF
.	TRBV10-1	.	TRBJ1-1	TGCGCCAGCAGTGAGTCGACGGGGGGACGGAACACTGAAGCTTTCTTT	CASSESTGGRNTEAFF
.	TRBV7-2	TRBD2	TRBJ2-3	TGTGCCAGCAGTTTAAGACTAGCGGGCACAGATACGCAGTATTTT	CASSLRLAGTDTQYF
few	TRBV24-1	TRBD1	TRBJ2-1	TGTGCCACCAGTGACGAGGGGACAGGGGCGGGCAATGAGCAGTTCTTC	CATSDEGTGAGNEQFF
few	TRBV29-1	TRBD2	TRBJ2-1	TGCAGCGTGACTAGCGGGGGGGCCTCCAATGAGCAGTTCTTC	CSVTSGGASNEQFF
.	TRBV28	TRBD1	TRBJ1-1	TGTGCCAGCAGTCCTCACAGGGGCACGAACACTGAAGCTTTCTTT	CASSPHRGTNTEAFF
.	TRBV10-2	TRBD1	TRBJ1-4	TGCGCCAGCAGTGAAGAGTCCCGGGACAGGGGCCTAGGGGAAAAACTGTTTTTT	CASSEESRDRGLGEKLFF
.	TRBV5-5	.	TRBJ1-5	TGTGCCAGCAGCTCCCTTGAGCAGCAGGGTCAGCCCCAGCATTTT	CASSSLEQQGQPQHF
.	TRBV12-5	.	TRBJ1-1	TGTGCTAGTGGTTGGGACATCGATAACACTGAAGCTTTCTTT	CASGWDIDNTEAFF
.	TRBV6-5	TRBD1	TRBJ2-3	TGTGCCAGCAGACTGGACAGGGGCGGCACAGATACGCAGTATTTT	CASRLDRGGTDTQYF
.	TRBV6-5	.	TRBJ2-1	TGTGCCAGCAGCTCTACAGGGATCGGATGGAGTGAGCAGTTCTTC	CASSSTGIGWSEQFF
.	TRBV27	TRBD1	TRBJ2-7	TGTGCCAGCAGTTCCGGGACAGGGGGTGGGGAGCAGTACTTC	CASSSGTGGGEQYF
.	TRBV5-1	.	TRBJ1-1	TGCGCCAGCAGCTTGTTAGGGGGGAACACTGAAGCTTTCTTT	CASSLLGGNTEAFF
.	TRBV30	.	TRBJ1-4	TGTGCCTGGAGTCCCACCGGGACACAAGGGGAAAAACTGTTTTTT	CAWSPTGTQGEKLFF
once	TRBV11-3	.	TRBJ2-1	TGTGCCAGCCTCAGAAGAGGCGGCAATGAGCAGTTCTTC	CASLRRGGNEQFF
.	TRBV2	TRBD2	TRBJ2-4	TGTGCCAGCAGGCCTCGGACTAGCGCCGCCAAAAACATTCAGTACTTC	CASRPRTSAAKNIQYF
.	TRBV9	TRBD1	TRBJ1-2	TGTGCCAGCAGCGTAGGGACAGGGGAGGACTATGGCTACACCTTC	CASSVGTGEDYGYTF
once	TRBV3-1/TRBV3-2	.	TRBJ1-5	TGTGCCAGCAGCCAAGGTGACTCTAGCAATCAGCCCCAGCATTTT	CASSQGDSSNQPQHF
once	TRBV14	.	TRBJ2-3	TGTGCCAGCAGCCAAGGGTTAAGAGGCGCAGATACGCAGTATTTT	CASSQGLRGADTQYF
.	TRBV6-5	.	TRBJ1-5	TGTGCCAGCAGTTATATCCAGGAGGACTTCAATCAGCCCCAGCATTTT	CASSYIQEDFNQPQHF
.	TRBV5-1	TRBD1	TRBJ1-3	TGCGCCAGCAGCCTGGGGACAGCCGTCTCTGGAAACACCATATATTTT	CASSLGTAVSGNTIYF
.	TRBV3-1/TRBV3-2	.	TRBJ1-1	TGTGCCAGCAGCAGGTATTACAGAGGGAGTGCTGACACTGAAGCTTTCTTT	CASSRYYRGSADTEAFF
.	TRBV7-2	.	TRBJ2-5	TGTGCCAGCAGCTTAGTGACTTCTGAGGTAGAGACCCAGTACTTC	CASSLVTSEVETQYF
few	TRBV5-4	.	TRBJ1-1	TGTGCCAGCAGCTTGCGCGGGTCGAGTGAAGCTTTCTTT	CASSLRGSSEAFF
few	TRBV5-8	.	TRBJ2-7	TGTGCCAGCAGCTTGGGGTATCAGGACGAGCAGTACTTC	CASSLGYQDEQYF
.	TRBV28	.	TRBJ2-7	TGTGCCAGCAGCGGGAGATACGAGCAGTACTTC	CASSGRYEQYF
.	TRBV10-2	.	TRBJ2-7	TGCGCCAGCAGTGACTTTGGGCAGTACCCCTACGAGCAGTACTTC	CASSDFGQYPYEQYF
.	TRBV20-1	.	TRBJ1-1	TGCAGGGCTAGGGAGCACACTGAAGCTTTCTTT	CRAREHTEAFF
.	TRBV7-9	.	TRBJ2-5	TGTGCCAGCAGCTTCACGAGTATCGGGACCCAGTACTTC	CASSFTSIGTQYF